This entry describes one T cell receptor beta chain. V was clipped by 3 bases and J by 2 bases; unmatched bases: 11. The CDR3 has 18 residues. Germline CDR1 and CDR2: SGDLS and YYNGEE. This sample stems from a study of blood T cell repertoires in COVID-19. The table came from immunoSEQ multiplex PCR; TCRdb's copy has only in-frame clones and leaves some out. Among over 600,000 clones listed, about 87% were seen once. The sample taken for sequencing was peripheral blood. This chain joins TRBV9 and TRBJ2-3; TRBD2 agrees at 11 bases. This sequence was found in a woman aged 18-30 years with acute or convalescent COVID-19. The CDR3 reads CASSAQTIAGGFTDTQYF. The CDR3 nucleotides read TGTGCCAGCAGCGCTCAAACAATAGCGGGGGGGTTCACAGATACGCAGTATTTT.